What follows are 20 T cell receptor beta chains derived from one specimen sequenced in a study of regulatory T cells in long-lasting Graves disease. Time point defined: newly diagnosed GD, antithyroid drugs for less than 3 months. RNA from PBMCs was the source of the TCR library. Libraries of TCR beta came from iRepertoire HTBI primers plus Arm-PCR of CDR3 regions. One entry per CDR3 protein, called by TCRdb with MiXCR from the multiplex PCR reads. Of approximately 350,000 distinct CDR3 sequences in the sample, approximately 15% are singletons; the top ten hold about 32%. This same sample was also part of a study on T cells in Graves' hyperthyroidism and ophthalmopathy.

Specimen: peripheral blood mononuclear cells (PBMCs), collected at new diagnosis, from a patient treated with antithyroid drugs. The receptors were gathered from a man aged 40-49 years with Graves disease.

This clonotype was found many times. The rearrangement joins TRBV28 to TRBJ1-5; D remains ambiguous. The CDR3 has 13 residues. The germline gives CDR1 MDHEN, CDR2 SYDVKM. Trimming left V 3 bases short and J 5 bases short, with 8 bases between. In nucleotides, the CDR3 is TGTGCCAGCAGTTTGCCGGTTGATCAGCCCCAGCATTTT. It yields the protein CASSLPVDQPQHF.

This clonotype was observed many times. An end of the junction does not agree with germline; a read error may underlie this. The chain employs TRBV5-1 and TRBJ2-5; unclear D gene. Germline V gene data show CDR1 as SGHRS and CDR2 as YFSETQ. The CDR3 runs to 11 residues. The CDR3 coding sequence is TGTGCCAGCAGCTTGGTCGAGACCCAGTACTTC. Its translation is CASSLVETQYF.

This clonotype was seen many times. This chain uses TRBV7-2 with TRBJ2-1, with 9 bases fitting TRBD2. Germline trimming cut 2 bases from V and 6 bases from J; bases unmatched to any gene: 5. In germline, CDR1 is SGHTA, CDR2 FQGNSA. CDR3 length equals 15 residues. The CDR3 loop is CASSLSGTSRNEQFF. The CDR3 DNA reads TGTGCCAGCAGCTTATCCGGGACTAGCCGCAATGAGCAGTTCTTC.

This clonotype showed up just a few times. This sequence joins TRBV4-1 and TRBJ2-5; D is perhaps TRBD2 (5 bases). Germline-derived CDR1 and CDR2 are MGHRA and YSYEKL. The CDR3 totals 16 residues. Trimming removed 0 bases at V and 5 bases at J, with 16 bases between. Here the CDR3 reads CASSQDGHPGTETQYF. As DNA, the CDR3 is TGCGCCAGCAGCCAAGATGGCCACCCGGGAACGGAGACCCAGTACTTC.

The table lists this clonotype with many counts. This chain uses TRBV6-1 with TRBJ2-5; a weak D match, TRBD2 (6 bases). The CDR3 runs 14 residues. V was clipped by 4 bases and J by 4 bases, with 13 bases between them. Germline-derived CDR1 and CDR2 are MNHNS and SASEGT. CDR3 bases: TGTGCCAGCAGTGCGGGGGTCGGGGGAGAGACCCAGTACTTC. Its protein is CASSAGVGGETQYF.

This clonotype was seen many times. The CDR3, as DNA: TGTGCCAGCAGTAGGTTTGGGGGGCAAGATACGCAGTATTTT. It is translated as CASSRFGGQDTQYF. This chain joins TRBV6-1 and TRBJ2-3, with D perhaps matching TRBD1 or TRBD2 (6 bases each). Trimming shortened V by 5 bases and J by 5 bases, and 14 bases separated the two germline ends. The CDR3 contains 14 residues. Germline lookup yields CDR1 MNHNS and CDR2 SASEGT.

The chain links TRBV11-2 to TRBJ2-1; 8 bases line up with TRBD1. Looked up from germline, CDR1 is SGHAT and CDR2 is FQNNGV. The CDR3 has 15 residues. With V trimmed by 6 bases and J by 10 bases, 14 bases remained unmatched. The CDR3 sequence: CASRGQGPMSWEQFF. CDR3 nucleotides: TGTGCCAGCAGAGGACAGGGCCCAATGTCATGGGAGCAGTTCTTC.

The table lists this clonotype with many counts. The CDR3 reads CASSFNRGLGEQYF. CDR3 nucleotides: TGTGCCAGCAGCTTCAACAGGGGCCTCGGCGAGCAGTACTTC. This chain uses TRBV7-2 with TRBJ2-7, with 7 bases lining up with TRBD1. The CDR3 has 14 residues. Trimming removed 3 bases from V and 6 bases from J; junction bases left unmatched: 8. The germline V gene encodes CDR1 SGHTA and CDR2 FQGNSA. The variable domain in full, completed from reference TRBV7-2 and TRBJ2-7, reads GAGVSQSPSNKVTEKGKDVELRCDPISGHTALYWYRQSLGQGLEFLIYFQGNSAPDKSGLPSDRFSAERTGGSVSTLTIQRTQQEDSAVYLCASSFNRGLGEQYFGPGTRLTVT.

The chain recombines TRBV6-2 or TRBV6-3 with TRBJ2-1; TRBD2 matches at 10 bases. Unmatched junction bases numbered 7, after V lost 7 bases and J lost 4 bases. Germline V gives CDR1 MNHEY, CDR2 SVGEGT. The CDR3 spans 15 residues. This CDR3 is CASTGERGGYNEQFF. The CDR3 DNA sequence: TGTGCCAGCACCGGGGAGCGGGGGGGGTACAATGAGCAGTTCTTC.

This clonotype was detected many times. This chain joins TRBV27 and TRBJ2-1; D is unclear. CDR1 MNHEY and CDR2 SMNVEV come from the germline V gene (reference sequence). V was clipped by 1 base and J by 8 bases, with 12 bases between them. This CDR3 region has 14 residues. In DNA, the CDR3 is TGTGCCAGCAGTTTATTGGCCTCCCCCCATGAGCAGTTCTTC. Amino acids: CASSLLASPHEQFF.

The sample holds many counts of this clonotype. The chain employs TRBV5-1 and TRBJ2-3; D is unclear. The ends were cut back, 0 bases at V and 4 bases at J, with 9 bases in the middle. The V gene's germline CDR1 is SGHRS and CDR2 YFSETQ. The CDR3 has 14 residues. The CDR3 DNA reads TGCGCCAGCAGCTTGGAAGTGAACCCAGATACGCAGTATTTT. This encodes CASSLEVNPDTQYF.

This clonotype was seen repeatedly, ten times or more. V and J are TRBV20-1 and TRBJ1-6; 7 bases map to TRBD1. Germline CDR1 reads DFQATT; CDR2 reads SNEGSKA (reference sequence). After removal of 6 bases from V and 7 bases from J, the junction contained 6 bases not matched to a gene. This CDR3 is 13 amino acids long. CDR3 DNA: TGCAGTGCACGGGACAGTCGGAATTCACCCCTCCACTTT. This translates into CSARDSRNSPLHF.

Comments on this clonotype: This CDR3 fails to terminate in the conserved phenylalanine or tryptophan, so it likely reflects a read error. CDR3 coding DNA: TGTGCCAGCAGTTCACCCCGGGGGACAGGCGGCTACGAGCAGTACCTC. Protein sequence: CASSSPRGTGGYEQYL. The V call is TRBV28, the J call TRBJ2-7, with 8 nucleotides matching TRBD1. Losses at the gene ends were 4 bases for V and 3 bases for J; bases not matched to a gene: 11. The CDR3 has 16 residues. The germline CDR1 and CDR2 sequences are MDHEN and SYDVKM.

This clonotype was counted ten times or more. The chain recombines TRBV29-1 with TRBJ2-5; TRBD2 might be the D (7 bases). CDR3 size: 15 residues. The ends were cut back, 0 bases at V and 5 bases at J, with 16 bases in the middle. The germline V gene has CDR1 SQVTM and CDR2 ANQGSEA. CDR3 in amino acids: CSVEDGGGGAETQYF. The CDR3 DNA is TGCAGCGTTGAAGATGGTGGAGGGGGGGCCGAGACCCAGTACTTC.

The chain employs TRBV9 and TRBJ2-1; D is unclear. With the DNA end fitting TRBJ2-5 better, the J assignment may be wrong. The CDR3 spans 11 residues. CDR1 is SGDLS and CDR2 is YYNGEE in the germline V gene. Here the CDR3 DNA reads TGTGCCAGCAGCTTAGAGAGGACCCAGTACTTC. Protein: CASSLERTQYF.

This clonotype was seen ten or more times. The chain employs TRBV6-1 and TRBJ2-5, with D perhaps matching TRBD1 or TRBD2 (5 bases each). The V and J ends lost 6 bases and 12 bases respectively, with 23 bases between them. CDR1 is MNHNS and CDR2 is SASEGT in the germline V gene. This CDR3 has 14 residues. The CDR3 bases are TGTGCCAGCAGACAACTCTCCGGGACCCTTTACGAGTACTTC. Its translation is CASRQLSGTLYEYF.

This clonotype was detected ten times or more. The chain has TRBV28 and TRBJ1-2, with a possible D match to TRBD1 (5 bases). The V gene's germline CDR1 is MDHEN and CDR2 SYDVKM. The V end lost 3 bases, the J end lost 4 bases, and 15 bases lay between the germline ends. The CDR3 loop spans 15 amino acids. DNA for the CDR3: TGTGCCAGCAGTTTTCGGGGGGTTTCGAGCTATGGCTACACCTTC. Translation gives CASSFRGVSSYGYTF.

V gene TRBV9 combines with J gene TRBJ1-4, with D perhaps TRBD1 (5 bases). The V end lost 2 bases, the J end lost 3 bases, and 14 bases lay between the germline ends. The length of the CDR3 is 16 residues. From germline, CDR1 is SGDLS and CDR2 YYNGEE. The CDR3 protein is CASSVRGNQPNEKLFF. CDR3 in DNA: TGTGCCAGCAGCGTTCGGGGGAATCAACCTAATGAAAAACTGTTTTTT.

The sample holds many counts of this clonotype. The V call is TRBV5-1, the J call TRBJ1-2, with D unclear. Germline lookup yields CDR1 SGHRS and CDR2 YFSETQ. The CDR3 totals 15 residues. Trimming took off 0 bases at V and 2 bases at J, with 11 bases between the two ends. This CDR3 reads CASSLVATNNYGYTF. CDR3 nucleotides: TGCGCCAGCAGCTTGGTCGCGACAAACAACTATGGCTACACCTTC.

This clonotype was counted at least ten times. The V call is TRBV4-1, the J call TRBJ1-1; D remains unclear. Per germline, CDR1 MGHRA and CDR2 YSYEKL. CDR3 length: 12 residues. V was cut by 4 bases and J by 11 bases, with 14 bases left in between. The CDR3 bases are TGCGCCAGCAGCCCAAGCAGAACGCTGGCTTTCTTT. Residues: CASSPSRTLAFF.